The entry below describes one T cell receptor (beta chain). The repertoire was sequenced with immunoSEQ multiplex PCR; TCRdb's copy has only in-frame clones and lacks some. The top ten hold approximately 0.4% of the sample, which has some 2,500,000 clones, under 95% seen once. The record originates from a study of shared clonotypes between healthy human individuals. The CDR3 sequence is 15 residues long. The ends were cut back, 6 bases at V and 8 bases at J, with 22 bases in the middle. The germline gives CDR1 MDHEN, CDR2 SYDVKM. The sequence derives from a man in his late teens or twenties in good health. Some clones in this sample may be carry-over from other donors' samples. The sample taken for sequencing was naive CD4+ T cells from PBMCs. The subset here: CD45RA+ positively selected. The rearrangement links TRBV28 to TRBJ1-2; D gene ambiguous. In DNA form, the CDR3 reads TGTGCCAGCAGCTCTGAACAGTTAGTTTTTATCGGCTACACCTTC. Residues: CASSSEQLVFIGYTF.